Listed below are T cell receptor beta chains from one sample, sequenced in a study of T cells in Graves' hyperthyroidism and ophthalmopathy. TCRdb itself ran the multiplex PCR reads through MiXCR, one entry per CDR3 protein. Among fewer than 400,000 distinct CDR3 sequences listed, approximately 25% were seen once. Source material: blood. The receptors here all came from a man aged 50 or older with Graves' hyperthyroidism. CDR3s include the opening cysteine and the closing phenylalanine or tryptophan. Fields, in order: V gene, J gene, D gene, CDR3 protein. The D gene is left open where the match is weak.

>TRBV12-5|TRBJ1-5|NA
CASGPGQLNQPQHF
>TRBV9|TRBJ2-1|TRBD2
CASSTGGSVNEQFF
>TRBV5-1|TRBJ2-7|TRBD2
CASSPGVTSGNYEQYF
>TRBV27|TRBJ2-7|TRBD2
CASSSLAGGVHEQYF
>TRBV6-1|TRBJ2-7|TRBD1
CASRTGTDYEQYF
>TRBV5-1|TRBJ1-1|NA
CASSLAGNRMNTEAFF
>TRBV6-1|TRBJ2-3|NA
CASSPYADSTDTQYF
>TRBV14|TRBJ2-2|NA
CASSQYANTGEPFF
>TRBV6-2/TRBV6-3|TRBJ2-1|NA
CASSYDRVRKGEYLNEQFF
>TRBV7-8|TRBJ2-1|TRBD2
CASRRSGSAEQFF
>TRBV5-1|TRBJ1-1|NA
CASSLDSYGEAFF
>TRBV20-1|TRBJ1-5|NA
CSARAAFHQPQHF
>TRBV6-1|TRBJ1-3|NA
CASRKKWEDSSGNTIYF
>TRBV30|TRBJ2-3|NA
CAWSVGLSADTQYF
>TRBV28|TRBJ2-5|TRBD1
CASRRGQQETQYF